This TCR beta chain was documented in a study of shared clonotypes between healthy human individuals. Germline loops: CDR1 MDHEN, CDR2 SYDVKM. V dropped 1 base and J dropped 8; count of bases not matched to a gene: 12. The CDR3 has 18 amino acids. Sequencing was performed with immunoSEQ multiplex PCR; in TCRdb, only in-frame clones are kept and a portion is missing. The repertoire has around 750,000 clones, over 65% of them found once; the top ten carry approximately 1.8%. This clonotype originated in a woman in her thirties in good health. Specimen: memory CD4+ T cells sorted from blood. Regarding subset: CD45RA-negative fraction. The gene calls are TRBV28 and TRBJ1-4; 11 bases align to TRBD1. The CDR3 bases are TGTGCCAGCAGTTTATCGGGGACAGGGGGAGGTTTTGGGGAAAAACTGTTTTTT. Translation: CASSLSGTGGGFGEKLFF.